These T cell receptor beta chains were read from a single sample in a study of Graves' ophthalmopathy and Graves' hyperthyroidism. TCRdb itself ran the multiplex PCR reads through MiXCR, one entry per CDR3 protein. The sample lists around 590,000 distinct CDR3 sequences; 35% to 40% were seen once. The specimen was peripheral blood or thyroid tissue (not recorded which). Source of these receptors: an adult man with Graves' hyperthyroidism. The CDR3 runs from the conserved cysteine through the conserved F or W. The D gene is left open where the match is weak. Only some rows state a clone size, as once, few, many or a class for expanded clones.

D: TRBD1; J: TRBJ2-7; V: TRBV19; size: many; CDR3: CASSIAVSGQAYEQYF; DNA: TGTGCCAGTAGTATAGCGGTCTCCGGACAGGCCTACGAGCAGTACTTC
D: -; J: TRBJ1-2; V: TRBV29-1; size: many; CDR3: CSAIGGGYGYTF; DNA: TGCAGCGCCATTGGGGGGGGCTATGGCTACACCTTC
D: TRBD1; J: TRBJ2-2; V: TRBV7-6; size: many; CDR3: CASSAYRGTNTGELFF; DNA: TGTGCCAGCAGCGCGTACAGGGGGACGAACACCGGGGAGCTGTTTTTT
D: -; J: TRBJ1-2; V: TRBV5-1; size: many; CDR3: CASSLGHNYGYTF; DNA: TGCGCCAGCAGCTTGGGACATAACTATGGCTACACCTTC
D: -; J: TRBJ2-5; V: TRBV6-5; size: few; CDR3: CASRSQGGGGETQYF; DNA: TGTGCCAGCAGATCCCAGGGGGGAGGTGGAGAGACCCAGTACTTC
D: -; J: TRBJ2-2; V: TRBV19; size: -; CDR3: CASSIGGGNTGELFF; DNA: TGTGCCAGTAGTATAGGAGGGGGGAACACCGGGGAGCTGTTTTTT
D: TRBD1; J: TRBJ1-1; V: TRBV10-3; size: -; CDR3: CAISGGQGASNTEAFF; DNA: TGTGCCATCAGTGGGGGACAGGGGGCTTCGAACACTGAAGCTTTCTTT
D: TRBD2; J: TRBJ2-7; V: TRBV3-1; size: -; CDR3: CASSLERERHNEQYF; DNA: TGTGCCAGCAGCCTAGAGCGGGAGAGGCACAACGAGCAGTACTTC
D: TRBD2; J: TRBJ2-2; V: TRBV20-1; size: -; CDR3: CSAHSGGDTGELFF; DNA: TGCAGTGCTCATAGCGGGGGGGACACCGGGGAGCTGTTTTTT
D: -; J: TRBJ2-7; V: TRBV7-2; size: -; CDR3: CASSPSGTAYNEQYF; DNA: TGTGCCAGCAGCCCAAGCGGGACAGCCTACAATGAGCAGTACTTC
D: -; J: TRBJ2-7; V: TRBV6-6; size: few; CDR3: CASSYNQGRLSYEQYF; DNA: TGTGCCAGCAGTTACAATCAGGGGCGACTCTCCTACGAGCAGTACTTC
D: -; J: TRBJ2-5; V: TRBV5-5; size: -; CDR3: CASSVQTRGETQYF; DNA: TGTGCCAGCAGCGTCCAGACTAGGGGGGAGACCCAGTACTTC
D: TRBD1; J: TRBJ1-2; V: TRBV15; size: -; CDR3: CATSSGQTLYGYTF; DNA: TGTGCCACCAGCTCGGGACAGACTCTGTATGGCTACACCTTC
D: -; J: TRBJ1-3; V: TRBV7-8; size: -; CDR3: CASGLAGNTIYF; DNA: TGTGCAAGTGGGCTAGCTGGAAACACCATATATTTT
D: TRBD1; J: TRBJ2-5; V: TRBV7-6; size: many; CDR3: CASSRSPGQETQYF; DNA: TGTGCCAGCAGCCGCAGTCCGGGACAGGAGACCCAGTACTTC
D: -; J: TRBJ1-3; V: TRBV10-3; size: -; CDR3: CASREAVLTASGNTIYF; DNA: TGTGCCAGCAGGGAAGCGGTGCTTACTGCCTCTGGAAACACCATATATTTT
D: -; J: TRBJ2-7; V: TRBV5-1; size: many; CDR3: CASSEQYSYEQYF; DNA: TGCGCCAGCAGCGAGCAGTATTCCTACGAGCAGTACTTC
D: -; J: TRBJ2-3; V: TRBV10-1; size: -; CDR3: CASNMGVADTQYF; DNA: TGCGCCAGCAATATGGGGGTCGCAGATACGCAGTATTTT
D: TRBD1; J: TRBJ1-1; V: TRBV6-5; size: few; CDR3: CASSEQGFDTEAFF; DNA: TGTGCCAGCAGTGAACAGGGGTTCGACACTGAAGCTTTCTTT
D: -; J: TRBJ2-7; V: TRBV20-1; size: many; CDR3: CSARVQDSSPYEQYF; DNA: TGCAGTGCTAGAGTACAGGACAGTAGCCCCTACGAGCAGTACTTC
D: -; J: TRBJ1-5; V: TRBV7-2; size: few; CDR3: CASSLAFDQPQHF; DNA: TGTGCCAGCAGCTTAGCGTTTGATCAGCCCCAGCATTTT
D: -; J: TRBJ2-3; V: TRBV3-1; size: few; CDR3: CASSPRHDTDTQYF; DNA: TGTGCCAGCAGCCCTCGACATGACACAGATACGCAGTATTTT